This T cell receptor beta chain is drawn from a study of neurological immune-mediated disorders. The CDR3 runs to 14 residues. CDR1 SGHRS and CDR2 YFSETQ come from the germline V gene. Trimming took 0 bases from V and 8 from J, leaving 14 bases between them. This clonotype was seen repeatedly, ten times or more. One entry per CDR3 protein results from TCRdb running MiXCR on the 5' RACE reads. The sample lists 90,000 to 100,000 distinct CDR3 sequences, 3.5% to 4% occurring once. This receptor was identified in a young woman with multiple sclerosis. The sample was PBMCs. This sequence joins TRBV5-1 and TRBJ1-1, with D maybe TRBD1 (6 bases). CDR3 protein: CASSLGQEGLEAFF. CDR3 nucleotide sequence: TGCGCCAGCAGCTTGGGACAGGAAGGTTTGGAAGCTTTCTTT.